The 29 T cell receptor beta chains given below trace back to one sample, sequenced in a study of cytomegalovirus exposure and HLA in healthy donors. With 60 Vbeta and 13 Jbeta primers, the PCR was carried out. This table comes from immunoSEQ multiplex PCR, and its TCRdb copy is limited to in-frame clones, with some not included. This sample has about 150,000 clones, with 70% to 90% found just once. Sequenced input: PBMCs. These receptors were taken from a woman in her thirties or forties in good health and CMV-seropositive.

Details on this clone: Other DNA variants within this sample encode the same CDR3. The gene calls are TRBV28 and TRBJ2-7; D might be TRBD1 (5 bases). Germline V lookup: CDR1 MDHEN, CDR2 SYDVKM. The CDR3 consists of 14 residues. Trimming shortened V by 2 bases and J by 5 bases, and 13 bases separated the two germline ends. In DNA, the CDR3 is TGTGCCAGCAGTTTAGGCCAGGGTAGCCACGAGCAGTACTTC. Translating it yields CASSLGQGSHEQYF.

This chain uses TRBV18 with TRBJ2-5; 11 bases fit TRBD2. CDR1 and CDR2 (germline): KGHSH, LQKENI. CDR3 length: 16 amino acids. Losses at the gene ends were 3 bases for V and 4 bases for J; bases not matched to a gene: 7. The CDR3 DNA reads as TGTGCCAGCTCACCCCTACTAGCGGGAGAGAGAGAGACCCAGTACTTC. The encoded protein is CASSPLLAGERETQYF.

This chain connects TRBV2 to TRBJ2-7; possible D gene TRBD1, 5 bases. This CDR3 is 13 amino acids long. CDR1 and CDR2 (germline): SNHLY, FYNNEI. Deletions cut 8 bases from V and 7 bases from J, with 18 bases between. This CDR3 is CASLEAGRREQYF. The CDR3, as DNA: TGTGCCAGCCTTGAGGCAGGGCGAAGAGAGCAGTACTTC.

Only one count was recorded for this clone. The V gene is TRBV5-4, the J gene TRBJ2-1; 8 bases align to TRBD2. The germline V gene has CDR1 SGHNT and CDR2 YYREEE (reference sequence). V was pared by 0 bases and J by 4 bases, with 3 bases of the junction left unmatched. This CDR3 spans 15 amino acids. CDR3 in amino acids: CASSLGTSGYNEQFF. CDR3 DNA: TGTGCCAGCAGCTTGGGAACTAGCGGATACAATGAGCAGTTCTTC.

The genes are TRBV14 and TRBJ2-5, with TRBD2 matching 14 bases. Judging by the DNA end, TRBJ2-7 fits better; the J call may be wrong. Germline CDR1 is SGHDN and CDR2 is FVKESK. The CDR3 spans 16 residues. CDR3 region: CASSQGLAGGSYEQYF. The CDR3 DNA follows: TGTGCCAGCAGCCAAGGACTAGCGGGAGGGTCCTACGAGCAGTACTTC.

The chain is built from TRBV5-1 and TRBJ2-1; 8 bases fit TRBD2. This CDR3 has 18 residues. The V gene end was trimmed by 5 bases and the J gene end by 0 bases; junction bases not matched to a gene: 13. CDR1 is SGHRS, CDR2 YFSETQ, per germline. CDR3 protein: CASSAPSRGTSSYNEQFF. For the CDR3, the DNA is TGCGCCAGCAGTGCCCCCTCGCGCGGGACTAGCTCCTACAATGAGCAGTTCTTC.

CDR3 bases: TGTGCCAGCAGCTTCGGACAGTCCTACAATGAGCAGTTCTTC. Translation: CASSFGQSYNEQFF. The V call is TRBV5-6, the J call TRBJ2-1; possibly TRBD1 for D (6 bases). The germline V gene encodes CDR1 SGHDT and CDR2 YYEEEE. V shed 2 bases and J shed 1 base, with 7 bases lying between them. This CDR3 is built from 14 residues.

As for this clone: Other nucleotide sequences in the sample specify the same CDR3. The chain is built from TRBV27 and TRBJ1-1; D is uncertain. The CDR3 is 13 residues long. Germline V gene lookup returns CDR1 MNHEY and CDR2 SMNVEV (reference sequence). The V and J ends lost 5 bases and 0 bases respectively, with 7 bases between them. CDR3 DNA sequence: TGTGCCAGCAGTCGGGTCCTGAACACTGAAGCTTTCTTT. This codes for CASSRVLNTEAFF.

This clone came up once. The V gene is TRBV28, the J gene TRBJ1-2, with TRBD1 as a possible D gene (5 bases). Between the trimmed V and J ends, which lost 2 bases and 6 bases, there was a span of 13 bases. Per the germline V gene, CDR1 is MDHEN and CDR2 is SYDVKM. The CDR3 extends over 14 amino acids. The CDR3 spells CASSLGGKFNGYTF. For the CDR3, the DNA is TGTGCCAGCAGTTTAGGGGGGAAGTTTAATGGCTACACCTTC.

The chain links TRBV28 to TRBJ2-1; 9 positions agree with TRBD2. The CDR3 is 15 amino acids. Germline CDR1 and CDR2: MDHEN and SYDVKM. The J segment lost 7 bases and the V segment lost 3 bases, leaving 7 bases of the junction unmatched. CDR3 nucleotide sequence: TGTGCCAGCAGTTTTCTCGCGGGAGGGGTGAATGAGCAGTTCTTC. It is translated as CASSFLAGGVNEQFF.

The chain couples TRBV18 to TRBJ2-5, with unresolved D. With the DNA end fitting TRBJ2-7 better, the J assignment may be wrong. Germline V gene sequence: CDR1 KGHSH, CDR2 LQKENI. The length of the CDR3 is 14 residues. Here the CDR3 DNA reads TGTGCCAGCTCACCAATGGGCATTTCCTACGAGCAGTACTTC. Its translation is CASSPMGISYEQYF.

Remarks on this clone: Since no conserved phenylalanine or tryptophan closes the CDR3, a read error is the likely cause. The gene calls are TRBV28 and TRBJ1-1; D is ambiguous. The V end lost 3 bases, the J end lost 5 bases, and 4 bases lay between the germline ends. The CDR3 runs 11 residues. Germline values: CDR1 MDHEN, CDR2 SYDVKM. CDR3: CASSFMTEAFL. CDR3 sequence (DNA): TGTGCCAGCAGTTTTATGACTGAAGCTTTCCTT.

The chain joins TRBV7-8 to TRBJ2-5, with TRBD1 matching 7 bases. CDR1 is SGHVS, CDR2 FQNEAQ, per germline. Trimming at V came to 5 bases and at J to 4 bases, leaving 7 bases not matched to a gene. The CDR3 consists of 14 residues. DNA for the CDR3: TGTGCCAGCAGCATATTACAGGGGAGAGAGACCCAGTACTTC. Protein product: CASSILQGRETQYF.

The rearrangement joins TRBV14 to TRBJ2-1; TRBD1 is a possible D gene (6 bases). CDR3 size: 14 residues. Trimming left V 4 bases short and J 2 bases short, with 9 bases between. In germline, CDR1 is SGHDN, CDR2 FVKESK. The CDR3 is CASSPTGAYNEQFF. In nucleotides, the CDR3 is TGTGCCAGCAGCCCGACAGGCGCCTACAATGAGCAGTTCTTC.

This clone was observed a handful of times. The CDR3 region has the DNA TGTGCCAGCGGCCTTGCGGGGGGGAGCACAGATACGCAGTATTTT. Its protein is CASGLAGGSTDTQYF. The chain employs TRBV2 and TRBJ2-3, with 9 bases lining up with TRBD2. Germline assignment: CDR1 SNHLY and CDR2 FYNNEI. The V and J ends lost 8 bases and 0 bases, in that order; junction bases with no gene match: 6. This CDR3 is 15 amino acids long.

This clone was observed a single time. This same CDR3 is encoded by further DNA sequences in the sample. This chain uses TRBV18 with TRBJ1-5; 7 bases align to TRBD1. The germline V gene has CDR1 KGHSH and CDR2 LQKENI. This CDR3 comprises 15 residues. The V gene end was trimmed by 3 bases and the J gene end by 4 bases; junction bases not matched to a gene: 6. The CDR3 sequence: CASSPGTGVNQPQHF. The DNA for the CDR3 is TGTGCCAGCTCACCTGGAACAGGGGTAAATCAGCCCCAGCATTTT.

The chain combines TRBV7-9 with TRBJ2-7; 7 nucleotides line up with TRBD1. V gave up 2 bases and J gave up 5 bases; unmatched junction bases: 6. This CDR3 has 14 amino acids. Germline V gives CDR1 SEHNR, CDR2 FQNEAQ (reference sequence). CDR3 DNA: TGTGCCAGCAGCTTACGGGACAGCTCTCACGAGCAGTACTTC. The encoded protein is CASSLRDSSHEQYF.

The chain employs TRBV7-2 and TRBJ2-7; a weak D match, TRBD2 (6 bases). Per the germline V gene, CDR1 is SGHTA and CDR2 is FQGNSA. V lost 2 bases to trimming and J lost 6 bases, with 14 bases between them. The CDR3 has 14 residues. Here the CDR3 reads CASSLLPGAPEQYF. DNA of the CDR3: TGTGCCAGCAGCTTATTACCGGGAGCCCCCGAGCAGTACTTC.

The rearrangement joins TRBV10-1 to TRBJ2-7; 9 bases align to TRBD1. Germline loops: CDR1 WNHNN, CDR2 SYGVQD (reference sequence). This CDR3 region has 14 residues. V was clipped by 6 bases and J by 5 bases; unmatched bases: 8. The CDR3 region is CASSRDRVLDEQYF. CDR3 sequence (DNA): TGCGCCAGCAGCCGGGACAGGGTGTTAGACGAGCAGTACTTC.

This clone was recorded only once. This chain uses TRBV7-9 with TRBJ2-2; D unclear. V lost 5 bases, J lost 3 bases, and 4 bases lay in between. Germline V gives CDR1 SEHNR, CDR2 FQNEAQ (reference sequence). The CDR3 covers 12 residues. The DNA of the CDR3 is TGTGCCAGCAGCCCCTACACCGGGGAGCTGTTTTTT. Its protein is CASSPYTGELFF.

The chain links TRBV4-2 to TRBJ2-5; maybe TRBD2 (7 bases). V dropped 4 bases and J dropped 2 bases, with 17 bases sitting between them. The CDR3 is made up of 16 amino acids. The germline gives CDR1 LGHNA, CDR2 YNFKEQ. The DNA for the CDR3 is TGTGCCAGCAGCCCCCAGCGCGGGGGCCCGCAAGAGACCCAGTACTTC. It is translated as CASSPQRGGPQETQYF.

The rearrangement joins TRBV7-6 to TRBJ2-7, with D possibly matching TRBD2 (6 bases). Germline V gene lookup returns CDR1 SGHVS and CDR2 FNYEAQ. The CDR3 is 13 amino acids. V lost 8 bases, J lost 3 bases, and 14 bases lay in between. CDR3 loop: CASGAGSFYEQYF. The DNA for the CDR3 is TGTGCCAGCGGGGCGGGGTCGTTCTACGAGCAGTACTTC. Full variable domain (outside the CDR3, taken from reference TRBV7-6 and TRBJ2-7): GAGVSQSPRYKVTKRGQDVALRCDPISGHVSLYWYRQALGQGPEFLTYFNYEAQQDKSGLPNDRFSAERPEGSISTLTIQRTEQRDSAMYRCASGAGSFYEQYFGPGTRLTVT.

With regard to this clone: Additional DNA sequences in this sample encode the identical CDR3. The V call is TRBV7-3, the J call TRBJ1-2, with 8 bases aligning to TRBD1. Germline V gene data show CDR1 as SGHTA and CDR2 as FQGTGA. V was clipped by 2 bases and J by 5 bases; unmatched bases: 1. This CDR3 is built from 13 residues. This CDR3 is CASSLDRGYGYTF. The CDR3 DNA sequence: TGTGCCAGCAGCTTAGACAGGGGTTATGGCTACACCTTC.

For this clone: Different DNA sequences within this sample yield the same CDR3. This chain joins TRBV19 and TRBJ1-1, with TRBD1 matching 8 bases. Trimming at V came to 5 bases and at J to 0 bases, leaving 5 bases not matched to a gene. The V gene's germline CDR1 is LNHDA and CDR2 SQIVND (reference sequence). This CDR3 spans 15 amino acids. The CDR3 is CASSPRQGLNTEAFF. The CDR3 DNA sequence: TGTGCCAGTAGTCCAAGACAGGGGCTGAACACTGAAGCTTTCTTT.

This clone was picked up a small number of times. J is TRBJ2-7 and V is TRBV28; D gene uncertain. Germline values: CDR1 MDHEN, CDR2 SYDVKM. The CDR3 is made up of 14 amino acids. Trimming took off 8 bases at V and 4 bases at J, with 18 bases between the two ends. CDR3 residues: CASSSSPSSYEQYF. In nucleotides, the CDR3 is TGTGCCAGCTCCAGTTCCCCTTCCTCGTACGAGCAGTACTTC.

The sample holds a few counts of this clone. The chain couples TRBV19 to TRBJ1-1; D not resolved. Trimming shortened V by 4 bases and J by 0 bases, and 9 bases separated the two germline ends. Germline V gives CDR1 LNHDA, CDR2 SQIVND (reference sequence). The CDR3 runs to 14 residues. CDR3 sequence reads: CASSTKTVNTEAFF. In DNA, the CDR3 is TGTGCCAGTAGTACCAAAACAGTGAACACTGAAGCTTTCTTT. Drawing the rest from reference TRBV19 and TRBJ1-1, the complete variable domain is DGGITQSPKYLFRKEGQNVTLSCEQNLNHDAMYWYRQDPGQGLRLIYYSQIVNDFQKGDIAEGYSVSREKKESFPLTVTSAQKNPTAFYLCASSTKTVNTEAFFGQGTRLTVV.

Concerning this clone: Relative to the germline gene, one junction end is altered; a read error may explain this. The rearrangement joins TRBV11-3 to TRBJ2-1, with a weak D call TRBD2 (5 bases). The CDR3 has 17 amino acids. Germline CDR1 reads SGHNT; CDR2 reads YENEEA. The CDR3: CASSFTDRWEPYTEQFF. Written as DNA, the CDR3 is TGTGCCAGCAGCTTCACGGATCGGTGGGAGCCTTACACTGAGCAGTTCTTC. Complete variable domain (other parts from reference TRBV11-3 and TRBJ2-1): EAGVVQSPRYKIIEKKQPVAFWCNPISGHNTLYWYLQNLGQGPELLIRYENEEAVDDSQLPKDRFSAERLKGVDSTLKIQPAELGDSAVYLCASSFTDRWEPYTEQFFGPGTRLTVL.

V and J are TRBV27 and TRBJ2-1, with TRBD2 matching over 11 bases. This CDR3 is built from 16 residues. V was clipped by 5 bases and J by 0 bases; unmatched bases: 3. Germline V gene lookup returns CDR1 MNHEY and CDR2 SMNVEV (reference sequence). The CDR3 DNA reads TGTGCCAGCAGTCCGGGACTAGCGGCCTCCTACAATGAGCAGTTCTTC. This codes for CASSPGLAASYNEQFF.

The rearrangement joins TRBV2 to TRBJ2-7; D is ambiguous. The CDR3 covers 12 residues. The V end lost 2 bases, the J end lost 2 bases, and 4 bases lay between the germline ends. Germline V gives CDR1 SNHLY, CDR2 FYNNEI. CDR3 in amino acids: CASSELTYEQYF. The CDR3 bases are TGTGCCAGCAGTGAACTTACCTACGAGCAGTACTTC.